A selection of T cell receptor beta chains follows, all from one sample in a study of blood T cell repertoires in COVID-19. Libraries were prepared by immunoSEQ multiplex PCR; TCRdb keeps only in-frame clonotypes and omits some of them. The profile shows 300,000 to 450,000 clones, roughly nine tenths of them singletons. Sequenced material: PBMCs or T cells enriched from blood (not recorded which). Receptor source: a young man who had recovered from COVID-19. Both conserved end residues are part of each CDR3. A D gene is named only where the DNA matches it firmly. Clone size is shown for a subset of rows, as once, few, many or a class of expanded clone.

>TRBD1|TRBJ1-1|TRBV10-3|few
CAISATGGVAEAFF
TGTGCCATCAGTGCGACAGGGGGGGTGGCTGAAGCTTTCTTT
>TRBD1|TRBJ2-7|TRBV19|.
CASSLPLDRGNEQYF
TGTGCCAGTAGTCTCCCGCTGGACAGGGGAAACGAGCAGTACTTC
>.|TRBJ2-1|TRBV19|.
CASSKAGLTPYNEQFF
TGTGCCAGTAGTAAGGCGGGATTAACCCCCTACAATGAGCAGTTCTTC
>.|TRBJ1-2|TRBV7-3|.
CASSQDRNYGYTF
TGTGCCAGCAGTCAGGACAGAAACTATGGCTACACCTTC
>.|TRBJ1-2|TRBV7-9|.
CASSLEGGEGYTF
TGTGCCAGCAGCTTAGAAGGGGGAGAAGGCTACACCTTC
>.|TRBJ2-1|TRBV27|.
CASSLSTAPSYNEQFF
TGTGCCAGCAGTTTATCGACAGCGCCCTCCTACAATGAGCAGTTCTTC
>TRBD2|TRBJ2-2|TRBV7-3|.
CASSPRGLAGATGELFF
TGTGCCAGCAGCCCAAGGGGGCTAGCGGGGGCCACCGGGGAGCTGTTTTTT
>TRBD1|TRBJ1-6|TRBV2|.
CASRNRGGTYNSPLHF
TGTGCCAGCAGGAACAGGGGAGGCACCTATAATTCACCCCTCCACTTT
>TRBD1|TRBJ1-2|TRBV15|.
CATSSLGQGLPDNYGYTF
TGTGCCACCAGCAGTCTAGGACAGGGTCTTCCCGATAACTATGGCTACACCTTC
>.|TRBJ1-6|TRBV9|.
CASSVGGGGSYNSPLHF
TGTGCCAGCAGCGTAGGAGGGGGGGGGTCCTATAATTCACCCCTCCACTTT
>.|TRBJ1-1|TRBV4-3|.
CASSQDQGSPPAEAFF
TGCGCCAGCAGCCAAGATCAGGGTTCCCCCCCTGCTGAAGCTTTCTTT
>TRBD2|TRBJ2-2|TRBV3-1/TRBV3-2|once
CASSRLTSYRPGELFF
TGTGCCAGCAGCCGACTGACTAGCTACCGCCCCGGGGAGCTGTTTTTT
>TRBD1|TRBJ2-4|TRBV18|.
CASSRDRDIQYF
TGTGCCAGCTCAAGGGACAGAGACATTCAGTACTTC
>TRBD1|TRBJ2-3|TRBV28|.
CASKGTGNTDTQYF
TGTGCCAGCAAGGGGACAGGGAACACAGATACGCAGTATTTT
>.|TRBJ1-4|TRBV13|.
CASSLVGVGDEKLFF
TGTGCCAGCAGCTTAGTCGGGGTCGGGGATGAAAAACTGTTTTTT
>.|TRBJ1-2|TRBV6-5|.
CASSYSGRGEGGYTF
TGTGCCAGCAGTTACTCTGGCAGGGGAGAGGGCGGCTACACCTTC
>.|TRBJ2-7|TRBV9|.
CASSVEEGVTYEQYF
TGTGCCAGCAGCGTAGAAGAGGGGGTCACCTACGAGCAGTACTTC
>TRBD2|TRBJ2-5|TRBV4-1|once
CASSRTGGTQETQYF
TGCGCCAGCAGCCGGACGGGGGGGACCCAAGAGACCCAGTACTTC
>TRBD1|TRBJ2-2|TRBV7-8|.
CASSLFGDRGNTGELFF
TGTGCCAGCAGCTTATTTGGGGACAGGGGTAACACCGGGGAGCTGTTTTTT
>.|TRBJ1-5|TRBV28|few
CASRPPLNSNQPQHF
TGTGCCAGCAGGCCTCCACTGAATAGCAATCAGCCCCAGCATTTT
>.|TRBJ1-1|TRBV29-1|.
CSVVGTQAFF
TGCAGCGTTGTGGGCACTCAAGCTTTCTTT
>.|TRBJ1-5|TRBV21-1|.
CASSIYSYSNQPQHF
TGTGCCAGCAGCATTTACAGTTATAGCAATCAGCCCCAGCATTTT
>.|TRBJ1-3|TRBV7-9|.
CASSLSEQLIGNTIYF
TGTGCCAGCAGCTTAAGTGAACAGCTTATTGGAAACACCATATATTTT
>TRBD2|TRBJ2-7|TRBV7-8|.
CASSMTSGGASEQYF
TGTGCCAGCAGCATGACTAGCGGGGGGGCAAGCGAGCAGTACTTC
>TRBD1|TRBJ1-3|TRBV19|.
CASSIQGALGNTIYF
TGTGCCAGTAGTATACAGGGGGCGCTTGGAAACACCATATATTTT
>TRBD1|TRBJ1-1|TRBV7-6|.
CASSFGTGLDTEAFF
TGTGCCAGCAGCTTCGGGACAGGGTTGGACACTGAAGCTTTCTTT
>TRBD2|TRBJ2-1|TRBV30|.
CAALGLADNEQFF
TGTGCCGCCCTAGGACTAGCGGACAATGAGCAGTTCTTC
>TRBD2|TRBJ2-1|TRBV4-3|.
CASSPLAGGFNEQFF
TGCGCCAGCAGCCCCCTAGCGGGAGGGTTCAATGAGCAGTTCTTC
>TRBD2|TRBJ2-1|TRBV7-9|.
CASSLRLAGANNEQFF
TGTGCCAGCAGCTTGAGACTAGCGGGAGCTAACAATGAGCAGTTCTTC
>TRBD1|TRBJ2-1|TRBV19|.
CASSWGQRNNEQFF
TGTGCCAGTAGCTGGGGACAGAGAAACAATGAGCAGTTCTTC
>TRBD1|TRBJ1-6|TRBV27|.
CASTTGNSPLHF
TGTGCCAGCACGACAGGGAATTCACCCCTCCACTTT
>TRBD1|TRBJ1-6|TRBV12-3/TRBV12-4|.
CASSLGQGTPLHF
TGTGCCAGCAGTTTGGGACAGGGAACACCCCTCCACTTT
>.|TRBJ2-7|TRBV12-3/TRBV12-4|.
CASSRFPYEQYF
TGTGCCAGCAGCAGGTTTCCCTACGAGCAGTACTTC
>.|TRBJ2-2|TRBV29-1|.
CSVDTPNTGELFF
TGCAGCGTTGACACTCCAAACACCGGGGAGCTGTTTTTT
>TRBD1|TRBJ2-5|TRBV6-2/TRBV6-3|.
CASSYVTGGGETQYF
TGTGCCAGCAGTTATGTGACAGGGGGCGGAGAGACCCAGTACTTC
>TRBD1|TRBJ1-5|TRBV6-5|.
CASSETGIGQPQHF
TGTGCCAGCAGCGAGACAGGGATTGGTCAGCCCCAGCATTTT
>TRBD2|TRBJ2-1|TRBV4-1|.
CASSQAQGTSGDEQFF
TGCGCCAGCAGCCAAGCCCAAGGGACTAGCGGCGATGAGCAGTTCTTC
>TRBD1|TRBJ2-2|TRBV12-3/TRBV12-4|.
CASSYRGLGELFF
TGTGCCAGCAGTTACAGGGGGCTCGGGGAGCTGTTTTTT
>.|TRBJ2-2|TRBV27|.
CASSWGAGELFF
TGTGCCAGCAGTTGGGGCGCCGGGGAGCTGTTTTTT
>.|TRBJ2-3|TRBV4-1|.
CASSQAMFLGGRGTDTQYF
TGCGCCAGCAGCCAAGCTATGTTCCTTGGGGGGAGAGGCACAGATACGCAGTATTTT
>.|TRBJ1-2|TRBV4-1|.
CASSQGQINYGYTF
TGCGCCAGCAGCCAAGGACAGATTAACTATGGCTACACCTTC